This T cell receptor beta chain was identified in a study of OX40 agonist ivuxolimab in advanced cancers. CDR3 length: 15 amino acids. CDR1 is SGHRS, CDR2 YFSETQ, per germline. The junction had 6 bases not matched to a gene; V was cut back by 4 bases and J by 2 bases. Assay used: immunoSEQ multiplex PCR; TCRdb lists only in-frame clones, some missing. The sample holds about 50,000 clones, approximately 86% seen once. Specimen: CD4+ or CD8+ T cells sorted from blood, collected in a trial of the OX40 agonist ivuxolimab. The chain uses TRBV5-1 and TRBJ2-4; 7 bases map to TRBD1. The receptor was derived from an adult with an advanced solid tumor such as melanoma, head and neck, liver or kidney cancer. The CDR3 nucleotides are TGCGCCAGCAGCGTGGACAGGCTCCCCAAAAACATTCAGTACTTC. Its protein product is CASSVDRLPKNIQYF.